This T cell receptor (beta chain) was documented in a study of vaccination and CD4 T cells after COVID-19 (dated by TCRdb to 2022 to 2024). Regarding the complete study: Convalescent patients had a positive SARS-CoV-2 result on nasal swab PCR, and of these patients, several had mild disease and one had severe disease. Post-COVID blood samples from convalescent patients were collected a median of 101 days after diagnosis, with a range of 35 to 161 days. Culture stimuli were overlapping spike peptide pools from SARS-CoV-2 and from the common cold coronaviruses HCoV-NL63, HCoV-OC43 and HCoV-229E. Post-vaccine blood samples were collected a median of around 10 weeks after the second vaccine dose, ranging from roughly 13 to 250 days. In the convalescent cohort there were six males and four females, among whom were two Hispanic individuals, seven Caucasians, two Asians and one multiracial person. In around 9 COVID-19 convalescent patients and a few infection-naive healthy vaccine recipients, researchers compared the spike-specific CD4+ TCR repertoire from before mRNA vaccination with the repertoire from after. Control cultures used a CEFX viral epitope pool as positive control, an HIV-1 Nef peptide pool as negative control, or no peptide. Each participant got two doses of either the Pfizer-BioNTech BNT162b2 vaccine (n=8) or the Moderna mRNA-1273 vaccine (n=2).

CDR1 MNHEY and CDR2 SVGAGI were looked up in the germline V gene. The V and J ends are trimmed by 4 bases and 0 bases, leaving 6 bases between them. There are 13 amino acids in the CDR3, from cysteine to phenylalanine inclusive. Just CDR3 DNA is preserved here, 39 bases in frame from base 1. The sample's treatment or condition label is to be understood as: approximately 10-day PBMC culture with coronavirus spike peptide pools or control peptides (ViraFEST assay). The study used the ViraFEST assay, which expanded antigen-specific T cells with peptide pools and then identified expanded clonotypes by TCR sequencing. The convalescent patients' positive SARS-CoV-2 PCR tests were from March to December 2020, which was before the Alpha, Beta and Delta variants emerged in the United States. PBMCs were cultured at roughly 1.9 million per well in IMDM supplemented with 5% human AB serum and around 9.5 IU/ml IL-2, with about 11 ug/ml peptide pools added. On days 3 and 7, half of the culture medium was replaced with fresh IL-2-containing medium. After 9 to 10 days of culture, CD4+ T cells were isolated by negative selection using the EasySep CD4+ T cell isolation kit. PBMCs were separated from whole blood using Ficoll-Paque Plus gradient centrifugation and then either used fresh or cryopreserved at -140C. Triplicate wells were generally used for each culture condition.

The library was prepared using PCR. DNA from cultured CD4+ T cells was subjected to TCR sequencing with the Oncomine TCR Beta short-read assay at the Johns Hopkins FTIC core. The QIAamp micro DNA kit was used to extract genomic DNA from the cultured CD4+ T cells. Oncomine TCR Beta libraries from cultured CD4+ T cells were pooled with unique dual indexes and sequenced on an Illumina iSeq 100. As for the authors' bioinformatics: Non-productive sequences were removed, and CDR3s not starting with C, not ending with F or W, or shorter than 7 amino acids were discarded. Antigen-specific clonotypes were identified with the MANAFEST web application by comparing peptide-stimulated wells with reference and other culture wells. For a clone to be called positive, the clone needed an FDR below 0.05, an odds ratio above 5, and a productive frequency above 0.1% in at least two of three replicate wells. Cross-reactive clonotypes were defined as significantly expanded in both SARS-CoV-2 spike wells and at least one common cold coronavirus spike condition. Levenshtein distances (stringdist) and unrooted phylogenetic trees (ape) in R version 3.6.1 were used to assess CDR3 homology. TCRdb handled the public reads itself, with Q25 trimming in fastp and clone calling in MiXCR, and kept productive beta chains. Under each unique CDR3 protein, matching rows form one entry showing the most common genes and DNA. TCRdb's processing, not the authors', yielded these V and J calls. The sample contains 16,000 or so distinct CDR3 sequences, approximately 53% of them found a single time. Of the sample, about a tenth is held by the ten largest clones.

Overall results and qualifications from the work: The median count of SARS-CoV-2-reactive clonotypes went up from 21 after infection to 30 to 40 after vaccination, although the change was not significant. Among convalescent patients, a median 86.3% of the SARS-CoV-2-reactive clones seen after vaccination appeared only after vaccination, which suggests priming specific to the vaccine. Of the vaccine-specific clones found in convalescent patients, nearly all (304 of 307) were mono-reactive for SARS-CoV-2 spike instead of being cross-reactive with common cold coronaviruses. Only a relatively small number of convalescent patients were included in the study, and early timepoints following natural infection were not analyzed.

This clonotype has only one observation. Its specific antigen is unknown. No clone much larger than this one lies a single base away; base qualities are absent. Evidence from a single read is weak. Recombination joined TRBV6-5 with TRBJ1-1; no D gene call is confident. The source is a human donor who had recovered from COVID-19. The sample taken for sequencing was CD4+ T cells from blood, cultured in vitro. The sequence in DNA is TGTGCCAGCAGTTCCTGGATGAACACTGAAGCTTTCTTT. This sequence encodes CASSSWMNTEAFF.